These 26 T cell receptor beta chains were all obtained from the same sample, sequenced in a study of cytomegalovirus exposure and HLA in healthy donors (dated by TCRdb to the late 2010s). Preparation of the library involved the immunoSEQ multiplex PCR assay. For the multiplex PCR, a mixture combining 60 forward primers for TCR Vbeta segments and 13 reverse primers for TCR Jbeta segments was used. TCRdb took over this immuneACCESS table, retaining in-frame rearrangements with V and J assigned. Such tables are incomplete; in checked studies, under half of the missing clones stem from an unresolved V gene, and the remainder is unexplained. Counted in this sample were about 190,000 clones; over 70% of them appeared once. In total, the top ten clones hold roughly 1.3% of the sample. Source material: PBMCs. Receptors were obtained from a man aged 25 to 40 in good health and CMV-seronegative.

This rearrangement joins TRBV2 to TRBJ2-7; D ambiguous. Germline values: CDR1 SNHLY, CDR2 FYNNEI. V was cut by 3 bases and J by 2 bases, with 2 bases left in between. The CDR3 totals 11 residues. The CDR3 here is CASSDTYEQYF. The CDR3 DNA sequence: TGTGCCAGCAGTGACACCTACGAGCAGTACTTC. The full variable domain, in which reference TRBV2 and TRBJ2-7 provide the parts outside the CDR3, is EPEVTQTPSHQVTQMGQEVILRCVPISNHLYFYWYRQILGQKVEFLVSFYNNEISEKSEIFDDQFSVERPDGSNFTLKIRSTKLEDSAMYFCASSDTYEQYFGPGTRLTVT.

The J gene is TRBJ1-1, the V gene TRBV6-5, with 10 bases fitting TRBD1. CDR1 is MNHEY, CDR2 SVGAGI, per germline. With V trimmed by 6 bases and J by 8 bases, 3 bases remained unmatched. The CDR3 has 12 amino acids. This chain's CDR3 is CASRSDRGEAFF. CDR3 sequence (DNA): TGTGCCAGCAGATCGGACAGGGGGGAAGCTTTCTTT.

On this clone itself: This specimen includes other DNA sequences encoding the same CDR3. The rearrangement links TRBV9 to TRBJ2-7; TRBD1 matches 8 bases. Trimming at V came to 4 bases and at J to 4 bases, leaving 4 bases not matched to a gene. Germline-derived CDR1 and CDR2 are SGDLS and YYNGEE. The CDR3 has 13 residues. The chain's CDR3 is CASSLGQGYEQYF. As DNA, the CDR3 is TGTGCCAGCAGCCTCGGACAGGGATACGAGCAGTACTTC.

The chain joins TRBV6-1 to TRBJ2-5, with TRBD2 matching 7 bases. The CDR3 consists of 15 residues. Looked up from germline, CDR1 is MNHNS and CDR2 is SASEGT. The V gene end was trimmed by 8 bases and the J gene end by 5 bases; junction bases not matched to a gene: 14. The CDR3 reads CASSRRGREEETQYF. The CDR3 coding sequence is TGTGCCAGCTCCCGACGGGGGAGGGAGGAGGAGACCCAGTACTTC.

The rearrangement joins TRBV18 to TRBJ2-2; 7 nucleotides line up with TRBD1. Trimming cost V 1 base and J 3 bases; bases outside gene matches: 2. The germline V gene has CDR1 KGHSH and CDR2 LQKENI. The CDR3 contains 15 residues. Written as DNA, the CDR3 is TGTGCCAGCTCACCACAGGGGGCGGACACCGGGGAGCTGTTTTTT. It is translated as CASSPQGADTGELFF.

The gene calls are TRBV18 and TRBJ2-3; 7 bases match TRBD1. Germline V CDR1 and CDR2: KGHSH, LQKENI. This CDR3 contains 14 residues. V lost 3 bases, J lost 4 bases, and 4 bases stayed unmatched. The CDR3 loop is CASSPGTGADTQYF. The CDR3 bases are TGTGCCAGCTCACCGGGAACAGGGGCAGATACGCAGTATTTT.

The gene calls are TRBV23-1 and TRBJ1-6; D gene uncertain. TRBV23-1 is annotated as an ORF whose role is uncertain. V lost 3 bases to trimming and J lost 7 bases, with 10 bases between them. The CDR3 is 14 amino acids. The CDR3 sequence is CASSQSSKNSPLHF. The CDR3, as DNA: TGCGCCAGCAGTCAGTCCAGTAAGAATTCACCCCTCCACTTT.

The CDR3 region has the DNA TGTGCCAGCAGCTTGGGACTAGGCACAGATACGCAGTATTTT. Translating gives CASSLGLGTDTQYF. The V call is TRBV7-8, the J call TRBJ2-3, with 8 bases identical to TRBD2. With V trimmed by 3 bases and J by 1 base, 0 bases remained unmatched. CDR1 and CDR2 from the germline V gene are SGHVS and FQNEAQ. This CDR3 contains 14 residues. The full variable domain, with the rest looked up from reference TRBV7-8 and TRBJ2-3, is GAGVSQSPRYKVAKRGQDVALRCDPISGHVSLFWYQQALGQGPEFLTYFQNEAQLDKSGLPSDRFFAERPEGSVSTLKIQRTQQEDSAVYLCASSLGLGTDTQYFGPGTRLTVL.

The chain's CDR3 is CASSSGLAGFYNEQFF. In DNA form, the CDR3 reads TGTGCCAGCAGCAGCGGACTAGCGGGGTTTTACAATGAGCAGTTCTTC. This rearrangement joins TRBV5-4 to TRBJ2-1, with 12 bases identical to TRBD2. Germline assignment: CDR1 SGHNT and CDR2 YYREEE (reference sequence). This CDR3 contains 16 residues. The V and J ends lost 4 bases and 4 bases, in that order; junction bases with no gene match: 6.

This clone came up once. This sequence joins TRBV4-1 and TRBJ2-1, with 12 nucleotides matching TRBD2. V was pared by 2 bases and J by 10 bases, with 15 bases of the junction left unmatched. This CDR3 has 18 residues. The germline gives CDR1 MGHRA, CDR2 YSYEKL. This chain's CDR3 is CASSQYFSGTSGPREQFF. Written as DNA, the CDR3 is TGCGCCAGCAGCCAATACTTCTCCGGGACTAGCGGGCCCAGGGAGCAGTTCTTC.

The genes are TRBV25-1 and TRBJ1-6, with 7 bases fitting TRBD1. The V gene end was trimmed by 6 bases and the J gene end by 11 bases; junction bases not matched to a gene: 10. Germline V gene sequence: CDR1 MGHDK, CDR2 SYGVNS. This CDR3 region has 14 residues. The CDR3 DNA sequence: TGTGCCAGCAGGGCGACAGGGTCGGGGGCACCCCTCCACTTT. It yields the protein CASRATGSGAPLHF.

The chain carries TRBV7-2 and TRBJ2-7, with 9 bases lining up with TRBD1. Germline trimming cut 6 bases from V and 2 bases from J; bases unmatched to any gene: 8. The CDR3 totals 15 residues. CDR1 is SGHTA and CDR2 is FQGNSA in the germline V gene. In DNA, the CDR3 is TGTGCCAGCAGTCTTCCGGGACAGGGACCCTACGAGCAGTACTTC. It encodes CASSLPGQGPYEQYF.

Note on this clone: The junction departs from the called germline gene at one end, perhaps through a read error. The genes are TRBV28 and TRBJ1-5; D gene uncertain. Germline V CDR1 and CDR2: MDHEN, SYDVKM. The CDR3 has 15 amino acids. Written as DNA, the CDR3 is TGTGCCAGCAGTATTCGACACCGAAGCAATCAGCCTCAGCATTTT. This sequence encodes CASSIRHRSNQPQHF.

In this sample, this clone turned up once. V gene TRBV27 combines with J gene TRBJ2-5; D remains unclear. The CDR3 contains 14 residues. Trimming took 4 bases from V and 9 from J, leaving 18 bases between them. The germline V gene has CDR1 MNHEY and CDR2 SMNVEV (reference sequence). The CDR3, as DNA: TGTGCCAGCAGTTCGACGCGGCAGACTTCGGCCCAGTACTTC. Translation gives CASSSTRQTSAQYF.

The chain uses TRBV27 and TRBJ1-5; TRBD1 is a possible D gene (5 bases). The CDR3 length is 14 residues. The V end was cut by 5 bases, the J end by 3 bases, with 11 bases between. Germline lookup yields CDR1 MNHEY and CDR2 SMNVEV (reference sequence). CDR3 DNA: TGTGCCAGCAGTACAGGACGTCTCAATCAGCCCCAGCATTTT. Translation gives CASSTGRLNQPQHF.

This rearrangement joins TRBV7-2 to TRBJ2-7; 7 nucleotides match TRBD2. Germline V gene sequence: CDR1 SGHTA, CDR2 FQGNSA. V dropped 3 bases and J dropped 2; count of bases not matched to a gene: 4. The CDR3 extends over 14 amino acids. The CDR3 DNA sequence: TGTGCCAGCAGCTTTACGGGGGGACCCTACGAGCAGTACTTC. Translation: CASSFTGGPYEQYF. Together with reference TRBV7-2 and TRBJ2-7, the CDR3 gives the full variable domain: GAGVSQSPSNKVTEKGKDVELRCDPISGHTALYWYRQSLGQGLEFLIYFQGNSAPDKSGLPSDRFSAERTGGSVSTLTIQRTQQEDSAVYLCASSFTGGPYEQYFGPGTRLTVT.

The sample holds a few counts of this clone. This chain joins TRBV6-5 and TRBJ1-5, with D hard to call. Trimming removed 7 bases at V and 4 bases at J, with 14 bases between. This CDR3 contains 14 residues. Per the germline V gene, CDR1 is MNHEY and CDR2 is SVGAGI. The CDR3: CASTKTGGNQPQHF. The CDR3 DNA follows: TGTGCCAGCACCAAAACGGGAGGGAATCAGCCCCAGCATTTT.

The sample holds a few counts of this clone. The rearrangement uses TRBV6-1 and TRBJ1-1; 7 nucleotides match TRBD1. CDR1 is MNHNS, CDR2 SASEGT, per germline. CDR3 length: 13 residues. V shed 4 bases and J 8 bases; nucleotides not matched to a gene: 7. CDR3 DNA: TGTGCCAGCAGTGCTGGGACAGCGCTGGAAGCTTTCTTT. Translating gives CASSAGTALEAFF.

V and J are TRBV27 and TRBJ1-5; possible D gene TRBD1, 5 bases. Trimming removed 6 bases from V and 7 bases from J, with 19 bases in between. Germline values: CDR1 MNHEY, CDR2 SMNVEV (reference sequence). This CDR3 contains 15 residues. The CDR3: CASSPWMGREQPQHF. The CDR3 bases are TGTGCCAGCAGCCCCTGGATGGGGCGGGAGCAGCCCCAGCATTTT.

Worth noting for this clone: Additional DNA sequences in this sample encode the identical CDR3. V usage is TRBV5-1 and J usage is TRBJ2-1; D is perhaps TRBD2 (5 bases). The CDR3 is 12 amino acids. With 0 bases removed from V and 7 bases from J, the gap between germline ends came to 5 bases. Germline CDR1 SGHRS, CDR2 YFSETQ. This CDR3 reads CASSLAGNEQFF. CDR3 nucleotides: TGCGCCAGCAGCTTGGCGGGGAATGAGCAGTTCTTC.

This clone showed up just a few times. The chain couples TRBV16 to TRBJ2-3; D is unresolved. This CDR3 contains 14 residues. Germline CDR1 KGHSY, CDR2 FQNENV. The V gene lost 4 bases and the J gene lost 0 bases, with 8 bases spanning the gap. The CDR3 coding sequence is TGTGCCAGCAGCCGAATTACTAGCACAGATACGCAGTATTTT. Translated, it gives CASSRITSTDTQYF. The full variable domain, completed using reference TRBV16 and TRBJ2-3, is GEEVAQTPKHLVRGEGQKAKLYCAPIKGHSYVFWYQQVLKNEFKFLISFQNENVFDETGMPKERFSAKCLPNSPCSLEIQATKLEDSAVYFCASSRITSTDTQYFGPGTRLTVL.

The V call is TRBV6-5, the J call TRBJ2-7; D perhaps matches TRBD2 (5 bases). Trimming removed 5 bases at V and 1 base at J, with 15 bases between. In germline, CDR1 is MNHEY, CDR2 SVGAGI. The CDR3 has 15 residues. The CDR3 here is CASSRVSGSSYEQYF. CDR3 DNA: TGTGCCAGCAGTCGCGTGAGCGGTTCTTCCTACGAGCAGTACTTC.

The chain uses TRBV19 and TRBJ2-3; D possibly corresponds to TRBD2 (5 bases). Between the trimmed V and J ends, which lost 3 bases and 1 base, there was a span of 20 bases. Germline values: CDR1 LNHDA, CDR2 SQIVND (reference sequence). The CDR3 is 18 residues long. The CDR3: CASSMEGFGVYGTDTQYF. In DNA, the CDR3 is TGTGCCAGTAGTATGGAAGGGTTCGGGGTTTACGGCACAGATACGCAGTATTTT.

The chain carries TRBV25-1 and TRBJ2-3; 10 bases are shared with TRBD1. V lost 3 bases to trimming and J lost 0 bases; unmatched junction nucleotides: 3. Germline assignment: CDR1 MGHDK and CDR2 SYGVNS. The CDR3 length is 16 residues. The CDR3 reads CASSDRDRGSTDTQYF. CDR3 bases: TGTGCCAGCAGTGACCGGGACAGGGGAAGCACAGATACGCAGTATTTT.

The rearrangement uses TRBV18 and TRBJ2-7, with 8 positions matching TRBD1. The CDR3 has 22 amino acids. Germline values: CDR1 KGHSH, CDR2 LQKENI. Trimming at V came to 3 bases and at J to 5 bases, leaving 30 bases not matched to a gene. This chain's CDR3 is CASSPVREPGQVLSLLWDEQYF. The CDR3 nucleotides are TGTGCCAGCTCACCCGTCCGAGAACCGGGACAGGTGCTTTCATTGTTATGGGACGAGCAGTACTTC.

This clone was counted a single time. The V call is TRBV27, the J call TRBJ1-1; D not resolved. Germline V gene data show CDR1 as MNHEY and CDR2 as SMNVEV (reference sequence). CDR3 length: 11 residues. With 6 bases removed from V and 11 bases from J, the gap between germline ends came to 13 bases. Written as DNA, the CDR3 is TGTGCCAGCAGGAGCGGGTTCTTGGCTTTCTTT. It encodes CASRSGFLAFF.